This TCR beta chain was sequenced in a study of identical twins. The study's findings and limits: Cord blood's abundant beta clonotypes had fewer insertions, unlike memory repertoires.

The V end lost 4 bases, the J end lost 3 bases, and 11 bases lay between the germline ends. Germline V gene data show CDR1 as SGHDT and CDR2 as YYEEEE. CDR3 length: 14 residues. This clonotype turned up a few times. The antigen remains undetermined. TCRdb passed the 5' RACE reads through MiXCR, listing each CDR3 protein once. This table holds roughly 1.6 million distinct CDR3 sequences, about 30% found once. Sequenced material: cord blood. This chain uses TRBV5-6 with TRBJ1-5; D may be TRBD1 (5 bases). This receptor was obtained from a newborn girl in good health. CDR3 protein: CASSDSGTNQPQHF. The CDR3 DNA is TGTGCCAGCAGCGACAGCGGCACCAATCAGCCCCAGCATTTT.